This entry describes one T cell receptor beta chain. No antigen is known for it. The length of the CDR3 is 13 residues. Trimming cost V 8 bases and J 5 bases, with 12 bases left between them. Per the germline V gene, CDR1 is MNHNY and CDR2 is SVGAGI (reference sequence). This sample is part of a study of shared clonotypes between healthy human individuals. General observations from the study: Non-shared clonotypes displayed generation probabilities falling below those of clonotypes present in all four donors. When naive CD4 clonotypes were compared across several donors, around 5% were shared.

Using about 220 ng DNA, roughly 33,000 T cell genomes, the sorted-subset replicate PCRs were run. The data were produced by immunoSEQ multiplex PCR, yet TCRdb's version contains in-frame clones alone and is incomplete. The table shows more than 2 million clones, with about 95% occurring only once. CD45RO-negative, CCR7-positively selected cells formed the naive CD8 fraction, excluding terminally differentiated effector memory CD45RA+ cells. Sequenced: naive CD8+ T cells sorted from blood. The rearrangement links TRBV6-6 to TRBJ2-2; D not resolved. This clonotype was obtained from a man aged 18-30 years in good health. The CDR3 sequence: CASDDPGTGELFF. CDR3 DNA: TGTGCCAGCGACGATCCCGGGACCGGGGAGCTGTTTTTT.